The clone carrying this T cell receptor beta chain occurred a few times. The target antigen is unknown. This same CDR3 is encoded by further DNA sequences in the sample. The data stem from a study of shared clonotypes between healthy human individuals. Study-level background: Each donor had three CD4 naive, three CD4 memory, two CD8 naive and one CD8 memory plate. Study outcomes and limitations: All-four-donor shared clonotypes had higher generation probabilities than non-shared clonotypes did.

The CDR3 spans 11 residues. Trimming took 6 bases from V and 6 from J; bases not matched to a gene: 1. Germline CDR1 and CDR2: MNHEY and SVGAGI. Produced via immunoSEQ multiplex PCR; TCRdb's table is partial and in-frame only. The sample has 2 million or so clones, roughly 94% seen once. The sequenced material came from naive CD4+ T cells sorted from blood. Subset defined: CD45RA+ positively selected. This clonotype was sampled from a man aged 18 to 30 in good health. The V call is TRBV6-5, the J call TRBJ1-2, with 7 bases matching TRBD1. This chain's CDR3 is CASRQGDGYTF. CDR3 bases: TGTGCCAGCAGGCAGGGGGATGGCTACACCTTC.